This TCR beta chain was obtained from a study of blood T cell repertoires in COVID-19. Turning to the study itself: Researchers got acute and convalescent COVID-19 samples from the United States, Italy and Spain. Sample material is recorded as cDNA or gDNA derived from T cells, B-cell-depleted T cells, or PBMCs.

Authors' methods: Estimation of nucleated cell counts was performed using reference gene primer amplification. Profiled with immunoSEQ multiplex PCR; TCRdb holds only in-frame clones, not every one. That table is the source of V, J and clone size, and D and trimming were worked out from the DNA. This sample has approximately 220,000 clones, with 85% to 90% found just once. The source is a man between 60 and 75 years old who had recovered from COVID-19. The sequencing sample was made of peripheral blood.

The CDR3 sequence: CASSFAAPDSPQETQYF. Written as DNA, the CDR3 is TGTGCCAGCAGCTTCGCTGCGCCGGACAGTCCTCAAGAGACCCAGTACTTC. The V and J genes are TRBV11-2 and TRBJ2-5, with a weak D call TRBD1 (6 bases). V lost 3 bases to trimming and J lost 2 bases, with 19 bases between them. The CDR3 loop spans 17 amino acids. In germline, CDR1 is SGHAT, CDR2 FQNNGV. Looking up the rest from reference TRBV11-2 and TRBJ2-5 gives the full variable domain: EAGVAQSPRYKIIEKRQSVAFWCNPISGHATLYWYQQILGQGPKLLIQFQNNGVVDDSQLPKDRFSAERLKGVDSTLKIQPAKLEDSAVYLCASSFAAPDSPQETQYFGPGTRLLVL.